This is a list of T cell receptor beta chains from one sample in a study of identical twins. TCRdb analysed the 5' RACE reads with MiXCR anew, one entry per CDR3 protein. The sample contains 250,000 to 300,000 distinct CDR3 sequences, less than 9.5% of which appear only once. The data were also submitted as part of a second study, on yellow fever vaccine responses in identical twins.

The specimen was CD8+ T cells sorted from blood. The receptors derive from a woman aged 18 to 35 in good health. Each CDR3 is given with its conserved first and last residue. The D gene is left open where the match is weak. Not every row has a clone size; where given, it reads once, few, many or a size class.

many	-	TRBV7-9	TRBJ1-1	CASSLVSGPNTEAFF	TGTGCCAGCAGCTTAGTTTCGGGACCGAACACTGAAGCTTTCTTT
-	-	TRBV7-9	TRBJ2-7	CASSSTVGRAYEQYF	TGTGCCAGCAGCTCAACAGTAGGACGGGCCTACGAGCAGTACTTC
few	TRBD1	TRBV28	TRBJ2-1	CASSYTPGQGPPEQFF	TGTGCCAGCAGTTATACTCCGGGACAGGGGCCACCGGAGCAGTTCTTC
many	-	TRBV3-1	TRBJ2-6	CASSEGSGANVLTF	TGTGCCAGCAGCGAGGGGTCTGGGGCCAACGTCCTGACTTTC
-	-	TRBV11-2	TRBJ2-3	CASSEPGGLSTDTQYF	TGTGCCAGCAGCGAACCCGGGGGCTTGAGCACAGATACGCAGTATTTT
few	-	TRBV29-1	TRBJ2-7	CSVEEEGGYEQYF	TGCAGCGTTGAAGAGGAGGGGGGCTACGAGCAGTACTTC
many	-	TRBV4-2	TRBJ2-2	CASSQDQGIVTGELFF	TGTGCCAGCAGCCAGGATCAGGGGATAGTTACCGGGGAGCTGTTTTTT
many	-	TRBV11-2	TRBJ2-4	CASSLWDGKNIQYF	TGTGCCAGCAGTCTATGGGACGGCAAAAACATTCAGTACTTC
many	-	TRBV5-1	TRBJ2-7	CASNSSPETATYEQYF	TGCGCCAGCAACTCCTCCCCGGAGACAGCGACCTACGAGCAGTACTTC
-	TRBD1	TRBV4-1	TRBJ2-3	CASSQEDRAPDTQYF	TGCGCCAGCAGCCAAGAGGACAGGGCCCCAGATACGCAGTATTTT
many	-	TRBV29-1	TRBJ2-7	CSVDGGTYEQYF	TGCAGCGTTGATGGGGGGACCTACGAGCAGTACTTC
-	-	TRBV20-1	TRBJ2-7	CSARDRGDSAYEQYF	TGCAGTGCTAGAGATAGGGGGGATTCCGCCTACGAGCAGTACTTC
few	TRBD2	TRBV20-1	TRBJ2-1	CSARDLASGAEINEQFF	TGCAGTGCTAGAGATTTGGCTAGCGGGGCGGAGATCAATGAGCAGTTCTTC
many	TRBD1	TRBV6-4	TRBJ2-1	CASSDSPGTGNGQFF	TGTGCCAGCAGTGACTCTCCCGGGACAGGGAATGGACAGTTCTTC
-	-	TRBV7-9	TRBJ2-7	CASSPKEGREAYEQYF	TGTGCCAGCAGCCCAAAGGAGGGAAGGGAGGCCTACGAGCAGTACTTC
few	TRBD2	TRBV27	TRBJ2-1	CASTPSGGGGYNEQFF	TGTGCCAGCACCCCTAGCGGGGGAGGAGGCTACAATGAGCAGTTCTTC
many	TRBD2	TRBV20-1	TRBJ2-7	CSARDEREGVYEQYF	TGCAGTGCTAGAGATGAACGGGAGGGGGTTTACGAGCAGTACTTC
many	TRBD2	TRBV7-2	TRBJ2-7	CASSSYSGRLYEQYF	TGTGCCAGCAGCTCCTATAGCGGGCGGCTTTACGAGCAGTACTTC
many	-	TRBV5-1	TRBJ1-2	CASSLGQAYDYTF	TGCGCCAGCAGCTTGGGGCAGGCTTATGACTACACCTTC
few	-	TRBV20-1	TRBJ2-3	CSVPVQNTDTQYF	TGCAGTGTCCCGGTGCAGAACACAGATACGCAGTATTTT